This T cell receptor (beta chain) stems from a study of blood T cell repertoires in COVID-19. Per the study methods: The authors estimated nucleated cell counts from reference gene primer amplification. TCRdb keeps only in-frame clones here, not all; method: immunoSEQ multiplex PCR. That table gives V, J and clone size, and the DNA gave D and trimming. The sample has 210,000 or so clones; 75% to 90% are singletons. Germline CDR1 and CDR2: LGHNA and YNFKEQ. Trimming shortened V by 5 bases and J by 5 bases, and 20 bases separated the two germline ends. The CDR3 spans 16 residues. This sequence originates from a man aged 40-50 years with acute or convalescent COVID-19. The chain has TRBV4-2 and TRBJ2-3, with a possible D match to TRBD2 (7 bases). Sequencing was carried out using peripheral blood. Here the CDR3 reads CASSSRSGGGQDTQYF. CDR3 DNA sequence: TGTGCCAGCAGCTCCCGGTCTGGCGGGGGACAAGATACGCAGTATTTT.